This note documents a single T cell receptor beta chain sequence. What it recognizes is unknown. The data were taken from a study of T cells in pancreatic ductal adenocarcinoma. Selected pancreatic ductal adenocarcinoma patients had undergone surgery without neoadjuvant therapy. The CDR3 has 15 amino acids. Germline CDR1 SGHTA, CDR2 FQGNSA. The ends lost 3 bases at V and 0 bases at J; junction bases unmatched: 4. Study-wide results and caveats: Tumor and blood clonality did not differ significantly, about 0.12 versus 0.079. Compared with tumor, blood showed more total productive templates and around 8-fold more clonotypes. Enrichment of CD45RO+ effector over naive T cells in tumors may bias clonality.

The table came from immunoSEQ multiplex PCR; TCRdb's copy has only in-frame clones and leaves some out. The data hold approximately 11,000 clones, with about nine tenths observed a single time. V and J are TRBV7-2 and TRBJ1-2; TRBD1 matches at 7 bases. Sequencing was done on a sample of PBMCs. This clonotype was sampled from a human donor with pancreatic ductal adenocarcinoma. Here the CDR3 reads CASSFFGTANYGYTF. For the CDR3, the DNA is TGTGCCAGCAGCTTTTTTGGGACAGCTAACTATGGCTACACCTTC.